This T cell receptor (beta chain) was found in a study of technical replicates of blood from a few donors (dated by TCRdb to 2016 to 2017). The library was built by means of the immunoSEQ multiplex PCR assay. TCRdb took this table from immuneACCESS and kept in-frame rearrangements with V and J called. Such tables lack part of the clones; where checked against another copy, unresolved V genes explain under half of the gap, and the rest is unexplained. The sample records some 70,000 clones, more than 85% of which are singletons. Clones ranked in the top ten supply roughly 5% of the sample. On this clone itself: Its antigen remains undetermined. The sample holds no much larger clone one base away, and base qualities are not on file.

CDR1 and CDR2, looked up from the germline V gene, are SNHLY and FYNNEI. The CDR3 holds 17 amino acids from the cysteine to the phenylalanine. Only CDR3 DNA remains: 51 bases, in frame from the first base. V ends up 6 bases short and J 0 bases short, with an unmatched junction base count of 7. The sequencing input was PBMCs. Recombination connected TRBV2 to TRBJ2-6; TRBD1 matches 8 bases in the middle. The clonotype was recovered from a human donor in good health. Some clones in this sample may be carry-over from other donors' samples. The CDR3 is CASSGDRLRSGANVLTF. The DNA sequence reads TGTGCCAGCAGCGGGGACAGGCTCCGCTCTGGGGCCAACGTCCTGACTTTC.